This T cell receptor (beta chain) is from a study of lymphopenia after photon versus proton radiotherapy. Regarding the study as a whole: In patients who died, overall survival fell as post-nadir TCR diversity dropped more. After the lymphocyte nadir, photon-treated repertoires showed oligoclonal expansion, especially of CD8+ Temra cells. Proton therapy kept repertoires fairly stable, unlike photons, which gained effector/memory cells.

The table came from immunoSEQ multiplex PCR; TCRdb's copy has only in-frame clones and leaves some out. The sample gives roughly 150,000 clones, about nine tenths of which show up once; approximately 4.6% is in the top ten. Per the germline V gene, CDR1 is LNHDA and CDR2 is SQIVND (reference sequence). The V end lost 11 bases, the J end lost 0 bases, and 11 bases lay between the germline ends. The CDR3 length is 13 residues. This clone was detected many times. Its antigen is as yet unknown. The origin of this receptor is a man aged 50-59 years with gastric cancer. The specimen comprised peripheral blood, sampled from a patient treated with photon-based radiotherapy. The chain uses TRBV19 and TRBJ1-5, with D perhaps matching TRBD1 (6 bases). The CDR3 nucleotides read TGTGCCGTGTCGGGGGCTAGCAATCAGCCCCAGCATTTT. This encodes CAVSGASNQPQHF.